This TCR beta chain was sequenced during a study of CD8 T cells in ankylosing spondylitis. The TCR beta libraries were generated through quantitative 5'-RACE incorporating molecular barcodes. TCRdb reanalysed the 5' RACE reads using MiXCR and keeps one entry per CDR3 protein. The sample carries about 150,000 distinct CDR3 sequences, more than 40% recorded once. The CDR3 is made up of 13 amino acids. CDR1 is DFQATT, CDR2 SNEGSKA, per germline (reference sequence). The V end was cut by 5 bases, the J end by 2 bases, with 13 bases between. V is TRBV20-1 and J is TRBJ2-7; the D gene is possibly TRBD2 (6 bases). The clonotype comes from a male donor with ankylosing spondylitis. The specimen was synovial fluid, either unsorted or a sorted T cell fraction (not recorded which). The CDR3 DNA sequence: TGCAGTGCTTTCGGGACTGGGACCTACGAGCAGTACTTC. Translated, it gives CSAFGTGTYEQYF.